The 29 T cell receptor beta chains below all came from one sample that was sequenced in a study of blood T cell repertoires in COVID-19. This table comes from immunoSEQ multiplex PCR, and its TCRdb copy is limited to in-frame clones, with some not included. The table shows about 200,000 clones, with 85% to 90% occurring only once. The sample taken for sequencing was PBMCs or T cells enriched from blood (not recorded which). The origin of the receptors is a man younger than 45 who had recovered from COVID-19.

V and J are TRBV5-3 and TRBJ1-6; 10 nucleotides align to TRBD1. TRBV5-3 is treated as an ORF (open reading frame) with a function not yet certain. J gave up 1 base and V 2 bases, and 6 bases lay outside the gene matches. This CDR3 is 18 amino acids long. This chain's CDR3 is CARSFSGTGVSYNSPLHF. CDR3 DNA sequence: TGTGCCAGAAGCTTTAGTGGGACAGGGGTATCCTATAATTCACCCCTCCACTTT.

There are a few counts of this clone. The chain is built from TRBV14 and TRBJ1-1; D perhaps matches TRBD1 (5 bases). The CDR3 consists of 14 residues. Germline V gives CDR1 SGHDN, CDR2 FVKESK. Trimming cost V 0 bases and J 5 bases, with 10 bases left between them. The CDR3 reads CASSQDRRGTEAFF. CDR3 DNA sequence: TGTGCCAGCAGCCAAGATCGGCGGGGGACTGAAGCTTTCTTT.

The chain combines TRBV5-1 with TRBJ1-1; the D gene is possibly TRBD1 (6 bases). Germline V CDR1 and CDR2: SGHRS, YFSETQ. The V gene lost 4 bases and the J gene lost 4 bases, with 14 bases spanning the gap. The CDR3 totals 14 residues. DNA of the CDR3: TGCGCCAGCAGCCAGGGGCTTGGGGGCACTGAAGCTTTCTTT. Translating it yields CASSQGLGGTEAFF.

The rearrangement links TRBV5-1 to TRBJ2-3; D is undetermined. Germline values: CDR1 SGHRS, CDR2 YFSETQ. V gave up 2 bases and J gave up 1 base, with 11 bases separating them. The CDR3 is made up of 15 amino acids. CDR3 DNA: TGCGCCAGCAGCTTAGTCGGTTTCGGCACAGATACGCAGTATTTT. Amino acids: CASSLVGFGTDTQYF.

This chain connects TRBV12-5 to TRBJ2-3, with TRBD1 matching 7 bases. The CDR3 extends over 13 amino acids. Looked up from germline, CDR1 is LGHNT and CDR2 is FRNRAP. The trim removed 6 bases at V and 3 bases at J, leaving 3 bases unmatched. CDR3 protein: CASGSQGTDTQYF. In DNA form, the CDR3 reads TGTGCTAGTGGGTCACAGGGGACAGATACGCAGTATTTT.

The chain combines TRBV30 with TRBJ1-2, with TRBD1 identical over 9 bases. CDR3 length: 16 residues. V was pared by 4 bases and J by 2 bases, with 11 bases of the junction left unmatched. CDR1 and CDR2 (germline): GTSNPN, SVGIG (reference sequence). CDR3 region: CAWTRDRDSRNYGYTF. In DNA, the CDR3 is TGTGCCTGGACCCGGGACAGGGACTCGCGCAACTATGGCTACACCTTC.

The gene calls are TRBV24-1 and TRBJ2-2; no clear D. Germline CDR1 is KGHDR and CDR2 is SFDVKD. This CDR3 is built from 11 residues. V lost 10 bases and J 5 bases, leaving 7 bases between the germline ends. The CDR3 DNA is TGTGCCACTAGTCGTACCGGGGAGCTGTTTTTT. This sequence encodes CATSRTGELFF.

The rearrangement uses TRBV9 and TRBJ2-2, with D tentatively TRBD2 (5 bases). Trimming removed 0 bases from V and 6 bases from J, with 9 bases in between. Germline V gives CDR1 SGDLS, CDR2 YYNGEE. This CDR3 is built from 14 residues. This chain's CDR3 is CASSVEASSGELFF. The CDR3 bases are TGTGCCAGCAGCGTAGAGGCTAGCTCCGGGGAGCTGTTTTTT.

The chain carries TRBV19 and TRBJ2-7, with a weak D call TRBD2 (5 bases). Trimming shortened V by 2 bases and J by 2 bases, and 13 bases separated the two germline ends. Germline CDR1 reads LNHDA; CDR2 reads SQIVND (reference sequence). CDR3 length equals 15 residues. CDR3 sequence reads: CASSISPSRTYEQYF. CDR3 sequence (DNA): TGTGCCAGTAGTATATCGCCTAGCCGGACCTACGAGCAGTACTTC.

This chain connects TRBV27 to TRBJ2-1, with D possibly being TRBD2 (7 bases). Germline values: CDR1 MNHEY, CDR2 SMNVEV (reference sequence). V lost 3 bases and J lost 5, with 20 bases in between. This CDR3 spans 17 amino acids. CDR3 DNA sequence: TGTGCCAGCAGTTTCCGCCGTGCGAGCGGGGACAACAATGAGCAGTTCTTC. Its protein product is CASSFRRASGDNNEQFF.

The chain uses TRBV10-1 and TRBJ2-7; TRBD2 aligns across 7 bases. From germline, CDR1 is WNHNN and CDR2 SYGVQD (reference sequence). The V segment lost 1 base and the J segment 0 bases; nucleotides outside the gene matches: 0. The CDR3 has 14 residues. The CDR3, as DNA: TGCGCCAGCAGTGAGTTAGCGGGCTCCTACGAGCAGTACTTC. Translation gives CASSELAGSYEQYF.

This clone was recorded once. The rearrangement joins TRBV14 to TRBJ2-3; 7 bases agree with TRBD2. This CDR3 has 15 amino acids. The J segment lost 5 bases and the V segment lost 0 bases, leaving 5 bases of the junction unmatched. Germline values: CDR1 SGHDN, CDR2 FVKESK. The CDR3 DNA reads TGTGCCAGCAGCCAAGAAGGCGGGAGCGGAGATACGCAGTATTTT. Its translation is CASSQEGGSGDTQYF.

The chain uses TRBV5-1 and TRBJ2-7, with D possibly being TRBD2 (6 bases). The germline gives CDR1 SGHRS, CDR2 YFSETQ. The CDR3 sequence is 15 residues long. V dropped 2 bases and J dropped 1 base, with 13 bases sitting between them. CDR3 DNA: TGCGCCAGCAGCTTATCCGGGACTGGGTCCTACGAGCAGTACTTC. Residues: CASSLSGTGSYEQYF.

CDR3 amino acids: CASRSGQAYEQYF. CDR3 bases: TGTGCCAGTAGATCTGGACAGGCGTACGAGCAGTACTTC. This sequence joins TRBV19 and TRBJ2-7, with 7 positions matching TRBD1. The V and J ends lost 6 bases and 4 bases, in that order; junction bases with no gene match: 6. This CDR3 comprises 13 residues. Per germline, CDR1 LNHDA and CDR2 SQIVND (reference sequence).

This clone showed up just once. J is TRBJ2-1 and V is TRBV5-4; 7 nucleotides align to TRBD1. Germline CDR1 is SGHNT and CDR2 is YYREEE (reference sequence). This CDR3 region has 14 residues. Trimming removed 4 bases from V and 11 bases from J; junction bases left unmatched: 12. The DNA for the CDR3 is TGTGCCAGCAGCCCGGGACAGCTTACAATGCAGCAGTTCTTC. Its translation is CASSPGQLTMQQFF.

This clone came up once. The chain employs TRBV6-5 and TRBJ2-3; 9 bases agree with TRBD1. With V trimmed by 2 bases and J by 1 base, 4 bases remained unmatched. In germline, CDR1 is MNHEY, CDR2 SVGAGI. The CDR3 has 16 residues. CDR3 residues: CASSYIRQGGTDTQYF. The DNA of the CDR3 is TGTGCCAGCAGTTACATCCGACAGGGGGGCACAGATACGCAGTATTTT.

The chain combines TRBV7-8 with TRBJ2-3, with D possibly being TRBD2 (6 bases). The CDR3 extends over 16 amino acids. Trimming took off 0 bases at V and 6 bases at J, with 16 bases between the two ends. Germline V gene data show CDR1 as SGHVS and CDR2 as FQNEAQ. The CDR3 region is CASSLAFRLEGDTQYF. DNA for the CDR3: TGTGCCAGCAGCTTAGCGTTCCGGCTGGAGGGGGATACGCAGTATTTT.

In DNA form, the CDR3 reads TGTGCCAGCAGTTGGGACAGGGGTGGGGCCAACGTCCTGACTTTC. Its protein product is CASSWDRGGANVLTF. The chain recombines TRBV6-2 or TRBV6-3 with TRBJ2-6, with TRBD1 identical over 10 bases. J lost 3 bases, V lost 4 bases, and 0 bases had no gene match. Germline V gene data show CDR1 as MNHEY and CDR2 as SVGEGT. There are 15 residues in the CDR3.

This clone came up once. The chain is built from TRBV6-5 and TRBJ2-2; 7 nucleotides match TRBD1. This CDR3 is built from 15 residues. CDR1 MNHEY and CDR2 SVGAGI come from the germline V gene. Trimming removed 6 bases from V and 7 bases from J; junction bases left unmatched: 11. CDR3: CASSQLRGLGGELFF. The CDR3 coding sequence is TGTGCCAGCAGCCAGCTCAGGGGGTTGGGCGGGGAGCTGTTTTTT.

V gene TRBV6-1 combines with J gene TRBJ1-2; 7 bases match TRBD1. Germline V lookup: CDR1 MNHNS, CDR2 SASEGT. CDR3 length: 18 amino acids. The J segment lost 6 bases and the V segment lost 4 bases, leaving 20 bases of the junction unmatched. CDR3 sequence reads: CASSVTVQTGYFRDGYTF. CDR3 nucleotides: TGTGCCAGCAGTGTCACCGTCCAGACAGGGTACTTTAGGGATGGCTACACCTTC.

The CDR3 loop reads CASRGTGHSNQPQHF. CDR3 nucleotides: TGTGCCAGCAGGGGGACAGGGCATAGCAATCAGCCCCAGCATTTT. The chain joins TRBV2 to TRBJ1-5, with TRBD1 identical over 9 bases. CDR3 length: 15 amino acids. Germline CDR1 and CDR2: SNHLY and FYNNEI. Trimming at V came to 6 bases and at J to 0 bases, leaving 3 bases not matched to a gene.

V gene TRBV30 combines with J gene TRBJ1-6; D is possibly TRBD1 (5 bases). V lost 4 bases, J lost 5 bases, and 6 bases lay in between. Germline CDR1 GTSNPN, CDR2 SVGIG (reference sequence). This CDR3 region has 12 residues. Written as DNA, the CDR3 is TGTGCCTGGACAGGGAATAATTCACCCCTCCACTTT. Its translation: CAWTGNNSPLHF.

The chain uses TRBV28 and TRBJ2-3; possible D gene TRBD1, 5 bases. V was trimmed by 7 bases and J by 3 bases, leaving 11 bases between them. Germline V lookup: CDR1 MDHEN, CDR2 SYDVKM. CDR3 length equals 13 residues. CDR3 sequence: CASTFPGTDTQYF. The CDR3 coding sequence is TGTGCCAGCACTTTCCCAGGGACAGATACGCAGTATTTT.

This clone was seen only a few times. This sequence joins TRBV10-3 and TRBJ1-6, with D possibly being TRBD1 (5 bases). This CDR3 is 15 amino acids long. Germline CDR1 and CDR2: ENHRY and SYGVKD. V shed 3 bases and J shed 1 base, with 7 bases lying between them. This chain's CDR3 is CAISERGSYNSPLHF. The CDR3 DNA reads TGTGCCATCAGTGAAAGGGGATCCTATAATTCACCCCTCCACTTT.

V and J are TRBV18 and TRBJ2-7; 10 nucleotides align to TRBD1. CDR3 size: 14 residues. CDR1 and CDR2 from the germline V gene are KGHSH and LQKENI. V trimming: 6 bases; J trimming: 3 bases; junction bases outside the gene matches: 5. The CDR3 coding sequence is TGTGCCAGCTCGACAGGGGGCGCGAGCTACGAGCAGTACTTC. It translates to CASSTGGASYEQYF.

The chain couples TRBV6-6 to TRBJ2-7; 9 nucleotides match TRBD2. The germline gives CDR1 MNHNY, CDR2 SVGAGI (reference sequence). The CDR3 is made up of 15 amino acids. J lost 2 bases, V lost 6 bases, and 8 bases had no gene match. CDR3 in amino acids: CASRAGTSITYEQYF. The CDR3 coding sequence is TGTGCCAGCAGGGCCGGGACTAGCATCACCTACGAGCAGTACTTC.

CDR3 sequence reads: CASSLVPPAGRWGDTQYF. The CDR3, as DNA: TGTGCCAGCAGCTTAGTCCCCCCAGCGGGGAGGTGGGGAGATACGCAGTATTTT. V is TRBV7-9 and J is TRBJ2-3; 7 positions match TRBD2. Unmatched junction bases numbered 15, after V lost 1 base and J lost 5 bases. The V gene's germline CDR1 is SEHNR and CDR2 FQNEAQ (reference sequence). The CDR3 runs 18 residues.

The genes are TRBV28 and TRBJ2-7; 7 bases agree with TRBD1. CDR1 is MDHEN, CDR2 SYDVKM, per germline. The CDR3 consists of 12 residues. The ends lost 5 bases at V and 5 bases at J; junction bases unmatched: 3. The CDR3 here is CASSSQGDEQYF. CDR3 DNA sequence: TGTGCCAGCAGTAGCCAGGGGGACGAGCAGTACTTC.

The CDR3 here is CASSNGQGASYEQYF. Written as DNA, the CDR3 is TGCGCCAGCAGCAACGGACAGGGGGCCTCCTACGAGCAGTACTTC. This rearrangement joins TRBV5-1 to TRBJ2-7, with TRBD1 identical over 11 bases. V trimming: 4 bases; J trimming: 0 bases; junction bases outside the gene matches: 3. The CDR3 sequence is 15 residues long. The germline CDR1 and CDR2 sequences are SGHRS and YFSETQ.